The 6 T cell receptor beta chains in this list originate from one sample, sequenced in a study of blood T cell repertoires in COVID-19. Sequencing used immunoSEQ multiplex PCR; TCRdb keeps in-frame clones, though not all of them. The profile covers roughly 190,000 clones, with 88% appearing a single time and around 4.8% taken by the ten largest. Material: peripheral blood. Source of these receptors: a human donor in a cohort sampled during active COVID-19.

The chain recombines TRBV6-5 with TRBJ1-2; 8 nucleotides match TRBD1. Germline V gene sequence: CDR1 MNHEY, CDR2 SVGAGI. Unmatched junction bases numbered 7, after V lost 4 bases and J lost 6 bases. CDR3 length equals 14 residues. The CDR3 DNA sequence: TGTGCCAGCAGTTTAAAAGGACAGGGCCATGGCTACACCTTC. It yields the protein CASSLKGQGHGYTF.

The chain links TRBV5-4 to TRBJ1-1; maybe TRBD1 (6 bases). Per germline, CDR1 SGHNT and CDR2 YYREEE (reference sequence). The CDR3 is 13 amino acids. The V end was cut by 9 bases, the J end by 0 bases, with 12 bases between. CDR3 loop: CATKQGLNTEAFF. The CDR3 DNA sequence: TGTGCCACCAAGCAGGGGTTGAACACTGAAGCTTTCTTT.

V and J are TRBV11-2 and TRBJ2-4; TRBD2 might be the D (6 bases). The CDR3 runs 15 residues. The V end lost 0 bases, the J end lost 8 bases, and 14 bases lay between the germline ends. Germline V gene lookup returns CDR1 SGHAT and CDR2 FQNNGV. CDR3 sequence (DNA): TGTGCCAGCAGCTTAGACCGGCGGGGTCCGGACATTCAGTACTTC. Translated: CASSLDRRGPDIQYF.

The chain uses TRBV18 and TRBJ2-3, with 10 nucleotides matching TRBD1. V was clipped by 1 base and J by 4 bases; unmatched bases: 11. Germline CDR1 reads KGHSH; CDR2 reads LQKENI. This CDR3 has 18 residues. The CDR3 sequence is CASSPLRKGQGLADTQYF. CDR3 coding DNA: TGTGCCAGCTCACCACTCAGGAAGGGACAGGGGTTAGCAGATACGCAGTATTTT. Supplemented by reference TRBV18 and TRBJ2-3, the full variable domain reads NAGVMQNPRHLVRRRGQEARLRCSPMKGHSHVYWYRQLPEEGLKFMVYLQKENIIDESGMPKERFSAEFPKEGPSILRIQQVVRGDSAAYFCASSPLRKGQGLADTQYFGPGTRLTVL.

The chain is built from TRBV4-3 and TRBJ2-2; TRBD1 aligns across 8 bases. Germline V gene data show CDR1 as LGHNA and CDR2 as YSLEER. The CDR3 is made up of 15 amino acids. Trimming at V came to 2 bases and at J to 4 bases, leaving 3 bases not matched to a gene. The CDR3 DNA reads as TGCGCCAGCAGCCAATGGACAGGGAGCACCGGGGAGCTGTTTTTT. Encoded protein: CASSQWTGSTGELFF.

J is TRBJ1-4 and V is TRBV9, with TRBD1 as a possible D gene (6 bases). The V gene's germline CDR1 is SGDLS and CDR2 YYNGEE. Trimming left V 3 bases short and J 5 bases short, with 14 bases between. The CDR3 is made up of 15 amino acids. The CDR3 DNA sequence: TGTGCCAGCAGCGCCGAATACAGGGAGAATGAAAAACTGTTTTTT. Encoded protein: CASSAEYRENEKLFF.